These 8 T cell receptor beta chains share one sample of origin, sequenced in a study of blood T cell repertoires in COVID-19. Libraries were prepared by immunoSEQ multiplex PCR; TCRdb keeps only in-frame clonotypes and omits some of them. This table holds more than 200,000 clones, 84% found once. Sequencing was carried out using peripheral blood. These receptors all stem from a man aged 55 to 70 with acute or convalescent COVID-19.

This clone was seen only a few times. The chain has TRBV27 and TRBJ2-1, with 7 bases aligning to TRBD1. The length of the CDR3 is 17 residues. Germline V lookup: CDR1 MNHEY, CDR2 SMNVEV (reference sequence). The V segment lost 1 base and the J segment 0 bases; nucleotides outside the gene matches: 6. The chain's CDR3 is CASSLLQGLGSYNEQFF. CDR3 bases: TGTGCCAGCAGTTTATTACAGGGGTTAGGCTCCTACAATGAGCAGTTCTTC.

This clone has just one count. The rearrangement links TRBV18 to TRBJ2-1; TRBD1 is a possible D gene (6 bases). Germline V gene lookup returns CDR1 KGHSH and CDR2 LQKENI. V was trimmed by 3 bases and J by 8 bases, leaving 11 bases between them. CDR3 size: 13 residues. As DNA, the CDR3 is TGTGCCAGCTCACCGTCACAGGGTTATGAGCAGTTCTTC. Amino acid sequence: CASSPSQGYEQFF.

V gene TRBV19 combines with J gene TRBJ2-1, with 7 bases fitting TRBD1. Losses at the gene ends were 6 bases for V and 5 bases for J; bases not matched to a gene: 13. The V gene's germline CDR1 is LNHDA and CDR2 SQIVND (reference sequence). This CDR3 is built from 16 residues. In DNA form, the CDR3 reads TGTGCCAGTAGCCGAATGAACTTGAGGGGGCACAATGAGCAGTTCTTC. Translation: CASSRMNLRGHNEQFF.

The rearrangement links TRBV6-6 to TRBJ1-5; perhaps TRBD1 as D (6 bases). Deletions cut 5 bases from V and 5 bases from J, with 13 bases between. The germline V gene has CDR1 MNHNY and CDR2 SVGAGI (reference sequence). The length of the CDR3 is 14 residues. CDR3 protein: CASSREQGYQPQHF. Here the CDR3 DNA reads TGTGCCAGCAGTAGGGAACAGGGTTATCAGCCCCAGCATTTT.

The chain carries TRBV18 and TRBJ1-6; D is unresolved. The CDR3 totals 14 residues. The V gene's germline CDR1 is KGHSH and CDR2 LQKENI. The ends were cut back, 4 bases at V and 11 bases at J, with 15 bases in the middle. CDR3 in DNA: TGTGCCAGCTCACTATCCGGGGTGGGTACACCCCTCCACTTT. It is translated as CASSLSGVGTPLHF.

The chain joins TRBV6-5 to TRBJ2-2, with D perhaps matching TRBD1 (5 bases). Germline CDR1 MNHEY, CDR2 SVGAGI. Trimming shortened V by 6 bases and J by 2 bases, and 13 bases separated the two germline ends. The CDR3 length is 15 residues. The CDR3 nucleotides are TGTGCCAGCAGAAAACAGGTTTACAACACCGGGGAGCTGTTTTTT. Protein: CASRKQVYNTGELFF.

This chain connects TRBV5-1 to TRBJ2-3, with 7 bases matching TRBD2. Germline V CDR1 and CDR2: SGHRS, YFSETQ. The CDR3 contains 17 residues. V dropped 4 bases and J dropped 4; count of bases not matched to a gene: 15. CDR3 amino acids: CASSPPVAGEAADTQYF. DNA of the CDR3: TGCGCCAGCAGCCCACCAGTGGCGGGAGAGGCCGCAGATACGCAGTATTTT.

The rearrangement joins TRBV4-1 to TRBJ2-1, with 12 bases that match TRBD2. Germline V gene sequence: CDR1 MGHRA, CDR2 YSYEKL. The V segment lost 1 base and the J segment 4 bases; nucleotides outside the gene matches: 2. The CDR3 covers 16 residues. CDR3 loop: CASSQVGLAGYNEQFF. CDR3 in DNA: TGCGCCAGCAGCCAAGTCGGACTAGCGGGGTACAATGAGCAGTTCTTC.